Each of the 14 T cell receptor beta chains below was sequenced from the same sample in a study of molecular identifiers for immune sequencing clone quantification. TCRdb reprocessed the PCR reads with MiXCR, giving one entry per CDR3 protein. The repertoire holds just under 650,000 distinct CDR3 sequences, with around 20% as singletons. Source material: naive CD8+ T cells from blood, with Jurkat cell RNA spiked in. Regarding subset: FACS-sorted CD8+CD4-CCR7+CD45RA+ naive T cells. The receptors stem from a human donor in good health. Some libraries in this study had Jurkat cell RNA spiked in.

This clonotype occurred many times. V is TRBV11-2 and J is TRBJ2-3, with a tentative D call TRBD2 (5 bases). V shed 5 bases and J shed 4 bases, with 13 bases lying between them. Germline V gene lookup returns CDR1 SGHAT and CDR2 FQNNGV. The length of the CDR3 is 14 residues. CDR3 amino acids: CASSQSGLADTQYF. CDR3 in DNA: TGTGCCAGCAGCCAATCAGGACTTGCAGATACGCAGTATTTT.

J is TRBJ2-1 and V is TRBV7-9, with TRBD1 matching over 8 bases. The CDR3 extends over 15 amino acids. Germline CDR1 reads SEHNR; CDR2 reads FQNEAQ (reference sequence). Trimming removed 1 base from V and 4 bases from J; junction bases left unmatched: 3. CDR3 protein: CASSLVQGEYNEQFF. CDR3 DNA: TGTGCCAGCAGCTTAGTACAGGGGGAGTACAATGAGCAGTTCTTC.

The sample holds many counts of this clonotype. This sequence joins TRBV7-8 and TRBJ1-4; D not resolved. The CDR3 has 14 amino acids. The V gene lost 8 bases and the J gene lost 3 bases, with 13 bases spanning the gap. From germline, CDR1 is SGHVS and CDR2 FQNEAQ. CDR3: CASYDGISNEKLFF. The CDR3, as DNA: TGTGCCAGCTACGATGGCATCTCTAATGAAAAACTGTTTTTT. Full variable domain (outside the CDR3, taken from reference TRBV7-8 and TRBJ1-4): GAGVSQSPRYKVAKRGQDVALRCDPISGHVSLFWYQQALGQGPEFLTYFQNEAQLDKSGLPSDRFFAERPEGSVSTLKIQRTQQEDSAVYLCASYDGISNEKLFFGSGTQLSVL.

About this clonotype: A read error is possible here, since a much larger clone lies one base away. This chain connects TRBV21-1 to TRBJ2-1; no check of the table's D call, TRBD2, against the DNA was made. TRBV21-1 is recorded as a pseudogene. This CDR3 is built from 15 residues. Here the CDR3 reads CAGSPGTTGYNEQFF. CDR3 nucleotides: TGTGCCGGCAGCCCTGGGACAACGGGATACAATGAGCAGTTCTTC.

The V and J genes are TRBV6-6 and TRBJ2-1; D may be TRBD1 (5 bases). The CDR3 is 16 amino acids. Germline V lookup: CDR1 MNHNY, CDR2 SVGAGI (reference sequence). Trimming took off 4 bases at V and 0 bases at J, with 13 bases between the two ends. CDR3 region: CASSWSQGDSYNEQFF. CDR3 DNA: TGTGCCAGCAGTTGGTCCCAGGGTGACTCCTACAATGAGCAGTTCTTC.

This clonotype was seen more than once but under ten times. The chain recombines TRBV4-3 with TRBJ2-7; 9 nucleotides line up with TRBD1. J was trimmed by 5 bases and V by 0 bases; bases with no gene match: 14. This CDR3 region has 18 residues. Germline CDR1 LGHNA, CDR2 YSLEER. Written as DNA, the CDR3 is TGCGCCAGCAGCCAAGAGATAATAGGGACAGGGAATGTGGACGAGCAGTACTTC. Encoded protein: CASSQEIIGTGNVDEQYF.

There are a few counts of this clonotype. The CDR3 reads CAWGTGAAQFF. In DNA form, the CDR3 reads TGTGCCTGGGGGACAGGGGCCGCTCAGTTCTTC. This chain connects TRBV30 to TRBJ2-1, with 10 bases aligning to TRBD1. V shed 5 bases, J shed 13 bases, and the junction held 5 bases outside the gene matches. Germline CDR1 GTSNPN, CDR2 SVGIG (reference sequence). The CDR3 has 11 amino acids.

This clonotype was seen at least ten times. The chain couples TRBV6-6 to TRBJ1-5, with 7 bases that match TRBD1. CDR1 is MNHNY, CDR2 SVGAGI, per germline (reference sequence). After removal of 4 bases from V and 2 bases from J, the junction contained 5 bases not matched to a gene. The CDR3 loop spans 15 amino acids. CDR3 sequence: CASSLYRGGNQPQHF. The CDR3 DNA is TGTGCCAGCAGTTTGTACAGGGGAGGCAATCAGCCCCAGCATTTT.

The J gene is TRBJ2-7, the V gene TRBV20-1; TRBD2 matches 8 bases. The CDR3 has 17 residues. CDR1 is DFQATT and CDR2 is SNEGSKA in the germline V gene (reference sequence). Unmatched junction bases numbered 11, after V lost 0 bases and J lost 1 base. CDR3 amino acids: CSARDRAGGGESYEQYF. As DNA, the CDR3 is TGCAGTGCTAGAGACAGGGCCGGGGGGGGGGAGTCCTACGAGCAGTACTTC.

This clonotype occurred many times. The rearrangement links TRBV4-1 to TRBJ1-1; possibly TRBD1 for D (5 bases). CDR3 length equals 15 residues. Germline CDR1 reads MGHRA; CDR2 reads YSYEKL. The V gene lost 4 bases and the J gene lost 1 base, with 13 bases spanning the gap. CDR3 protein: CASSLNRQGNTEAFF. CDR3 in DNA: TGCGCCAGCAGCCTTAACAGGCAGGGGAACACTGAAGCTTTCTTT.

There are many counts of this clonotype. This chain uses TRBV7-9 with TRBJ2-2, with D perhaps TRBD2 (6 bases). V lost 7 bases to trimming and J lost 1 base, with 25 bases between them. This CDR3 spans 19 amino acids. The germline CDR1 and CDR2 sequences are SEHNR and FQNEAQ (reference sequence). The CDR3 DNA is TGTGCCAGCACCGAAACGCTCCCGCCGCGACTAGAGAACACCGGGGAGCTGTTTTTT. Amino acids: CASTETLPPRLENTGELFF.

CDR3 region: CASRPPRRPGQGLATSAEQYF. CDR3 coding DNA: TGTGCCAGCAGACCCCCTAGGAGACCGGGACAGGGATTAGCGACGTCCGCCGAGCAGTACTTC. The genes are TRBV7-9 and TRBJ2-7, with 9 positions matching TRBD1. J was trimmed by 6 bases and V by 6 bases; bases with no gene match: 30. From germline, CDR1 is SEHNR and CDR2 FQNEAQ (reference sequence). The CDR3 length is 21 residues.

This clonotype was counted many times. The V call is TRBV7-9, the J call TRBJ1-1; D possibly corresponds to TRBD1 (5 bases). The CDR3 is made up of 14 amino acids. CDR1 and CDR2 from the germline V gene are SEHNR and FQNEAQ (reference sequence). The V end was cut by 2 bases, the J end by 7 bases, with 14 bases between. CDR3 protein: CASSLPSGEYEAFF. In DNA form, the CDR3 reads TGTGCCAGCAGCTTACCCTCGGGGGAGTATGAAGCTTTCTTT.

This clonotype was recorded many times. V and J are TRBV7-9 and TRBJ2-3, with TRBD2 matching 15 bases. The V and J ends lost 5 bases and 4 bases, in that order; junction bases with no gene match: 10. Germline loops: CDR1 SEHNR, CDR2 FQNEAQ (reference sequence). The CDR3 contains 18 residues. The CDR3 sequence: CASSRTLGLAGGPDTQYF. The CDR3 DNA follows: TGTGCCAGCAGCCGCACACTCGGACTAGCGGGAGGGCCAGATACGCAGTATTTT.